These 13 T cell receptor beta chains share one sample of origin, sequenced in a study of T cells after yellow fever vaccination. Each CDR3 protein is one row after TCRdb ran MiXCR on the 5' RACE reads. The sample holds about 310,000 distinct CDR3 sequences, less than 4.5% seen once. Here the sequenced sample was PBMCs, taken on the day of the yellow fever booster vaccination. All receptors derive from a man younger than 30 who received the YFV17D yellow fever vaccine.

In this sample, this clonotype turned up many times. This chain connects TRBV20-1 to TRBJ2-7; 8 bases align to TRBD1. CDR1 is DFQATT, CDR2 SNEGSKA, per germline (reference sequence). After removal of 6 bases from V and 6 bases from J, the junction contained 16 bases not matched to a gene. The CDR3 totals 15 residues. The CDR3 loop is CSAPLEGQVQGEQYV. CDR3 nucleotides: TGCAGTGCCCCTCTCGAGGGACAGGTTCAGGGCGAGCAGTACGTC.

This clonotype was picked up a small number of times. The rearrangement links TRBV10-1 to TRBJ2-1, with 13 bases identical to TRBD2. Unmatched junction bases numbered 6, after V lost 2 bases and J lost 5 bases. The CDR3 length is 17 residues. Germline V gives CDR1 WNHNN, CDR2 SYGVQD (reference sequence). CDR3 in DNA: TGCGCCAGCAGTGAGCTGGGGACTAGCGGGGAAAACAATGAGCAGTTCTTC. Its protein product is CASSELGTSGENNEQFF.

CDR3: CAISPQGGQGRSGANVLTF. Here the CDR3 DNA reads TGTGCCATCAGTCCTCAGGGAGGACAGGGACGTTCCGGGGCCAACGTCCTGACTTTC. This rearrangement joins TRBV10-3 to TRBJ2-6; 8 nucleotides line up with TRBD1. CDR1 is ENHRY, CDR2 SYGVKD, per germline. J was trimmed by 4 bases and V by 5 bases; bases with no gene match: 16. The CDR3 is 19 residues long.

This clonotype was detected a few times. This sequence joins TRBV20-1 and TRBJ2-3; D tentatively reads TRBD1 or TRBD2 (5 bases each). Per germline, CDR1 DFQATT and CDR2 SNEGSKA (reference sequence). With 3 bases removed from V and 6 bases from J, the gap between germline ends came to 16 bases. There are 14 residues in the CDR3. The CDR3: CSARVGPKGDTQYF. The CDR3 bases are TGCAGTGCTAGGGTGGGACCCAAGGGGGATACGCAGTATTTT.

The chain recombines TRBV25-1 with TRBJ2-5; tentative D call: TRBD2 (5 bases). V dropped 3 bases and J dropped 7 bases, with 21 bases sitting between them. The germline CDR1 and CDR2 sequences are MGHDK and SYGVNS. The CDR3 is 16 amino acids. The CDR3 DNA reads TGTGCCAGCAGTGACTTCAGCGGTGCTTTTTCGTTGACCCAGTACTTC. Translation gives CASSDFSGAFSLTQYF.

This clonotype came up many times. DNA for the CDR3: TGTGCCAGCATTAGGGGACGGGGAGAGCAGTTCTTC. This encodes CASIRGRGEQFF. This rearrangement joins TRBV12-3 or TRBV12-4 to TRBJ2-1; D is perhaps TRBD1 or TRBD2 (5 bases each). Between the trimmed V and J ends, which lost 7 bases and 10 bases, there was a span of 14 bases. CDR3 length equals 12 residues.

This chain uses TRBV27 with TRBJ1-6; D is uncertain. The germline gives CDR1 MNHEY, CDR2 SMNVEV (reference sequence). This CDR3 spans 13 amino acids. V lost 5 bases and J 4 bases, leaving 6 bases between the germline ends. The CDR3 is CASSPDYNSPLHF. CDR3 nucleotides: TGTGCCAGCAGTCCGGATTATAATTCACCCCTCCACTTT.

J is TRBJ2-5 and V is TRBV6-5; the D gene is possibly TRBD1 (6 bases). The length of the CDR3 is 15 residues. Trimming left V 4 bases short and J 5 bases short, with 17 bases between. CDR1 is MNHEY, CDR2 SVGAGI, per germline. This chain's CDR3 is CASSFPGTPRETQYF. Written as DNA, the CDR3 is TGTGCCAGCAGTTTCCCGGGGACACCACGGGAGACCCAGTACTTC.

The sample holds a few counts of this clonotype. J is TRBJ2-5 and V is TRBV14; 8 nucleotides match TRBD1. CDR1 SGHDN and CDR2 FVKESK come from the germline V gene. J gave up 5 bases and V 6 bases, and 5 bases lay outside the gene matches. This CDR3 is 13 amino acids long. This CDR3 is CASRKTGVETQYF. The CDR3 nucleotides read TGTGCCAGCAGGAAGACAGGGGTGGAGACCCAGTACTTC.

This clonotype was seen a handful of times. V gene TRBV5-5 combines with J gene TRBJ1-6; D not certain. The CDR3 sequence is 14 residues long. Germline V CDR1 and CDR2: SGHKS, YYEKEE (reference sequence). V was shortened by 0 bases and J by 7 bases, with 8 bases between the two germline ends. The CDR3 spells CASSLAGRNSPLHF. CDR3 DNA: TGTGCCAGCAGCTTGGCAGGCCGGAATTCACCCCTCCACTTT.

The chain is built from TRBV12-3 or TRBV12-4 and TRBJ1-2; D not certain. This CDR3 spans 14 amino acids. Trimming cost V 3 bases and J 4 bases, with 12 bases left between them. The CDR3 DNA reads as TGTGCCAGCAGTTTGTACCCTCCCTCCTATGGCTACACCTTC. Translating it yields CASSLYPPSYGYTF.

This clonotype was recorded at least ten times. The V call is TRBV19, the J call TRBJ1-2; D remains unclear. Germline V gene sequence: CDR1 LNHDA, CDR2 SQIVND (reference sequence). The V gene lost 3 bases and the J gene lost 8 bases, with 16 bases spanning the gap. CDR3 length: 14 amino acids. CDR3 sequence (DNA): TGTGCCAGTAGTATTGAGTTACGCGAGCGAGGCTACACCTTC. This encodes CASSIELRERGYTF.

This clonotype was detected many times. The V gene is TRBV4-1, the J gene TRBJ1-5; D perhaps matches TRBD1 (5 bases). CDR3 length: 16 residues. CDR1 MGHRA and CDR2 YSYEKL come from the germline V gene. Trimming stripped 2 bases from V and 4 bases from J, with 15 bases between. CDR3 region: CASSQSPGTGNQPQHF. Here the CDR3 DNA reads TGCGCCAGCAGCCAAAGTCCCGGGACGGGGAATCAGCCCCAGCATTTT.